The 21 T cell receptor beta chains listed next were all sequenced from one sample in a study of T cells in women clearing cervical HPV infection (dated by TCRdb to the late 2010s). The library was prepared using the immunoSEQ multiplex PCR assay. TCRdb re-hosts the immuneACCESS table, in-frame sequences only. Its copies lack some clones; in the studies checked, an unresolved V gene accounts for under half of them, and the cause for the rest is not known. Per the sample table, the count is around 31,000 clones. The top ten constitute around 3% of the sample. The sequenced material came from blood buffy coat. The receptors stem from a woman aged 18-70 years with a cervical HPV16 infection that either progressed to CIN3+ or cleared (not recorded which).

Turning to this clone: The germline gene is not matched at one end of the junction; a read error may be the cause. The CDR3 extends 3 residues past the end of the read, so its final part is completed from the germline J gene. The identical CDR3 is also encoded by other nucleotide sequences in the sample. This chain links TRBV7-3 with TRBJ1-3; D not certain. The CDR3 length is 15 residues. Germline CDR1 reads SGHTA; CDR2 reads FQGTGA. The sequenced CDR3 bases are TGTGCCAGCAGCCCGACCGGGGAGGTTGGAAACACA. Protein: CASSPTGEVGNT. The whole CDR3 sequence reads CASSPTGEVGNTIYF. The full variable domain, with the rest looked up from reference TRBV7-3 and TRBJ1-3, is GAGVSQTPSNKVTEKGKYVELRCDPISGHTALYWYRQSLGQGPEFLIYFQGTGAADDSGLPNDRFFAVRPEGSVSTLKIQRTERGDSAVYLCASSPTGEVGNTIYFGEGSWLTVV.

As concerns this clone: The DNA ends 3 residues before the CDR3 does, and the rest of the CDR3 is filled in from the germline J gene. This chain joins TRBV2 and TRBJ1-4, with TRBD1 matching 7 bases. Looked up from germline, CDR1 is SNHLY and CDR2 is FYNNEI. There are 14 residues in the CDR3. The V gene end was trimmed by 6 bases and the J gene end by 1 base; junction bases not matched to a gene: 2. CDR3 region: CASRQGQTNEKLFF. The CDR3 bases that were read are TGTGCCAGCAGACAGGGGCAAACTAATGAAAAA.

About this clone itself: Sequencing ends 3 residues short of the CDR3 end; the germline J gene provides the rest. The chain couples TRBV20-1 to TRBJ2-3; 9 bases match TRBD2. Trimming took 2 bases from V and 1 from J; bases not matched to a gene: 13. The CDR3 spans 18 residues. Germline CDR1 reads DFQATT; CDR2 reads SNEGSKA (reference sequence). CDR3 sequence reads: CSARLRLAVLRGTDTQYF. The sequenced CDR3 bases are TGCAGTGCTAGATTGAGACTAGCGGTCCTCCGGGGCACAGATACG.

Regarding this clone: Read sequence stops 3 residues before the CDR3 end, and the germline J gene provides the missing end. Other DNA sequences in the sample encode the same CDR3. The chain couples TRBV20-1 to TRBJ1-2; TRBD1 matches at 8 bases. CDR3 length: 12 amino acids. The trim removed 5 bases at V and 5 bases at J, leaving 4 bases unmatched. Looked up from germline, CDR1 is DFQATT and CDR2 is SNEGSKA (reference sequence). The sequenced part of the CDR3 DNA is TGCAGTGCTCTTGGACAGGGTTATGGC. It encodes CSALGQGYG. The full CDR3 is CSALGQGYGYTF.

Note on this clone: The missing CDR3 end, 3 residues past where the read stops, is filled in from the germline J gene. The genes are TRBV5-1 and TRBJ2-2; weak D call: TRBD2 (7 bases). Looked up from germline, CDR1 is SGHRS and CDR2 is YFSETQ. This CDR3 region has 14 residues. CDR3 residues: CASSLRGGNEKLFF. CDR3 bases read: TGCGCCAGCAGCTTGAGGGGGGGCAATGAAAAG.

Details on this clone: Read coverage stops 3 residues before the CDR3 terminus; the germline J gene supplies the remainder. This chain uses TRBV2 with TRBJ1-2; no reliable D call. The V gene's germline CDR1 is SNHLY and CDR2 FYNNEI. This CDR3 is built from 14 residues. The CDR3 loop is CASSARRHTDTYTF. The DNA read from the CDR3 is TGTGCCAGCAGTGCTCGAAGGCACACAGATACC.

In the case of this clone: The read ends 3 residues early relative to the CDR3; the germline J gene fills the gap. V usage is TRBV20-1 and J usage is TRBJ2-7; the match to TRBD2 covers 9 bases. This CDR3 is 15 amino acids long. Trimming at V came to 0 bases and at J to 4 bases, leaving 7 bases not matched to a gene. Germline CDR1 is DFQATT and CDR2 is SNEGSKA (reference sequence). The sequenced CDR3 bases are TGCAGTGCTAGAGACCCAGCGGGGGGTGGATACGAG. Its protein is CSARDPAGGGYE. The complete CDR3 reads CSARDPAGGGYEQYF.

Concerning this clone itself: Read data end 3 residues before the CDR3 end; the end is taken from the germline J gene. The genes are TRBV20-1 and TRBJ1-1; TRBD1 aligns across 8 bases. The CDR3 spans 16 residues. Germline V gives CDR1 DFQATT, CDR2 SNEGSKA (reference sequence). V trimming: 5 bases; J trimming: 6 bases; junction bases outside the gene matches: 17. The DNA read from the CDR3 is TGCAGTGCTCCTTGGCAGGGGGCTCTAGGGAAGGCTGAA. This translates into CSAPWQGALGKAE. The complete CDR3 protein is CSAPWQGALGKAEAFF.

Remarks on this clone: The read comes to an end 3 residues before the CDR3 does, leaving the germline J gene to fill in the end. The chain links TRBV5-1 to TRBJ2-5, with 13 positions matching TRBD2. Per germline, CDR1 SGHRS and CDR2 YFSETQ. CDR3 length: 19 amino acids. Incomplete CDR3 DNA: TGCGCCAGCAGACACGAACAAGGACTAGCGGGGGTGGTAACAGATACC. Translated: CASRHEQGLAGVVTDT. The full CDR3 protein is CASRHEQGLAGVVTDTQYF.

Turning to this clone: The read finishes 3 residues shy of the CDR3 end, and the germline J gene is used to complete it. The V and J genes are TRBV5-1 and TRBJ2-3; D is uncertain. The CDR3 runs 12 residues. V was shortened by 4 bases and J by 4 bases, with 7 bases between the two germline ends. CDR1 is SGHRS and CDR2 is YFSETQ in the germline V gene. CDR3 DNA (partial): TGCGCCAGCAGCGTCAATTCAGATACG. Protein: CASSVNSDT. The full CDR3 sequence reads CASSVNSDTQYF.

A note on this clone: The missing CDR3 end, 3 residues past where the read stops, is filled in from the germline J gene. The V and J genes are TRBV4-1 and TRBJ1-1; D uncertain. The CDR3 has 14 amino acids. With 2 bases removed from V and 6 bases from J, the gap between germline ends came to 13 bases. From germline, CDR1 is MGHRA and CDR2 YSYEKL. The CDR3 reads CASSQRLQGAEAFF. Partial CDR3 DNA: TGCGCCAGCAGCCAACGACTCCAAGGCGCTGAA.

This clone is labeled medium-sized based on frequency. The CDR3 end lies 3 residues beyond the end of the read and is filled in from the germline J gene. V and J are TRBV24-1 and TRBJ2-3, with TRBD2 identical over 11 bases. Germline V lookup: CDR1 KGHDR, CDR2 SFDVKD. V shed 3 bases and J 5 bases; nucleotides not matched to a gene: 6. This CDR3 contains 16 residues. CDR3 loop: CATSDQGSGGEDTQYF. The part of the CDR3 DNA that was read is TGTGCCACCAGTGATCAGGGTAGCGGGGGGGAAGATACG.

A word on this clone: Sequencing ends 3 residues short of the CDR3 end; the germline J gene provides the rest. The V call is TRBV18, the J call TRBJ2-1, with 7 bases aligning to TRBD1. This CDR3 is built from 15 residues. V lost 6 bases to trimming and J lost 6 bases; unmatched junction nucleotides: 11. CDR1 is KGHSH, CDR2 LQKENI, per germline. The covered CDR3 bases are TGTGCCAGCTCCCCGGACAGGTTGAACTTCAATGAG. The encoded protein is CASSPDRLNFNE. The CDR3 in its entirety is CASSPDRLNFNEQFF.

With respect to this clone: The CDR3 extends 3 residues past the end of the read, so its final part is completed from the germline J gene. The chain links TRBV7-2 to TRBJ2-2; 9 bases are shared with TRBD1. J was trimmed by 5 bases and V by 5 bases; bases with no gene match: 3. Germline V gene lookup returns CDR1 SGHTA and CDR2 FQGNSA. The CDR3 is 14 residues long. Incomplete CDR3 DNA: TGTGCCAGCAGCCTACAGGGGGCGACCGGGGAG. This encodes CASSLQGATGE. The entire CDR3 protein is CASSLQGATGELFF.

Points on this clone: The read falls 3 residues short of the CDR3 end, and the missing part is taken from the germline J gene. The V and J genes are TRBV19 and TRBJ2-5, with TRBD2 matching over 8 bases. Germline trimming cut 8 bases from V and 2 bases from J; bases unmatched to any gene: 10. The CDR3 consists of 15 residues. Germline CDR1 LNHDA, CDR2 SQIVND (reference sequence). The DNA read from the CDR3 is TGTGCCAGTTCTCAAGGACTAGCTAATCAAGAGACC. This translates into CASSQGLANQET. The entire CDR3 protein is CASSQGLANQETQYF.

The CDR3 region is CASSERQDGEQYF. The DNA read from the CDR3 is TGCGCCAGCAGTGAAAGACAGGATGGCGAG. The rearrangement links TRBV10-1 to TRBJ2-7, with D perhaps TRBD1 (6 bases). The CDR3 end is not reached by the read, which stops 3 residues before it; the germline J gene fills it in. CDR1 is WNHNN, CDR2 SYGVQD, per germline (reference sequence). V lost 3 bases and J 6 bases, leaving 12 bases between the germline ends. The CDR3 length is 13 residues.

Note on this clone: The read ends 3 residues early relative to the CDR3; the germline J gene fills the gap. The chain is built from TRBV20-1 and TRBJ2-3; TRBD2 aligns across 9 bases. CDR1 and CDR2 (germline): DFQATT, SNEGSKA (reference sequence). CDR3 length equals 15 residues. V lost 2 bases to trimming and J lost 3 bases; unmatched junction nucleotides: 6. CDR3 DNA, as far as it was read: TGCAGTGCTAGAATGAGCGGGGGGTCTACAGATACG. Translation: CSARMSGGSTDT. The entire CDR3 protein reads CSARMSGGSTDTQYF.

A remark on this clone: The CDR3 goes on 3 residues after the read ends, and that part is filled in from the germline J gene. The chain employs TRBV11-1 and TRBJ1-6; 9 positions agree with TRBD1. Germline CDR1 SGHAT, CDR2 FQDESV (reference sequence). The CDR3 totals 15 residues. The junction had 5 bases not matched to a gene; V was cut back by 3 bases and J by 8 bases. The CDR3 bases that were read are TGTGCCAGCAGCTTTACAGGGGGCAGGGATTCACCC. This translates into CASSFTGGRDSP. The full CDR3 sequence reads CASSFTGGRDSPLHF.

A word on this clone: The read stops 3 residues short of the end of the CDR3; the missing end is completed from the germline J gene. The genes are TRBV5-1 and TRBJ1-4; 11 positions match TRBD1. The CDR3 is 15 residues long. The germline CDR1 and CDR2 sequences are SGHRS and YFSETQ. The CDR3 DNA, read in part, is TGCGCCAGCAGCCTAGGGACAGGGGGTAATTCACCA. Protein product: CASSLGTGGNSP. The full CDR3 sequence reads CASSLGTGGNSPLFF.

In the case of this clone: The read gets to within 3 residues of the CDR3 end, and the germline J gene fills in the rest. This sequence joins TRBV6-7 and TRBJ2-1; 12 bases are shared with TRBD2. TRBV6-7 is assigned to the ORF class and has an uncertain function. V dropped 5 bases and J dropped 6; count of bases not matched to a gene: 5. This CDR3 is built from 15 residues. The sequenced CDR3 bases are TGTGCCAGCAGTACACTAGCGGGGGGCCCCAATGAG. This codes for CASSTLAGGPNE. The complete CDR3 protein is CASSTLAGGPNEQFF.

Notes on this clone: The read terminates 3 residues ahead of where the CDR3 ends, so the germline J gene completes it. The chain has TRBV5-6 and TRBJ1-1; 7 nucleotides align to TRBD1. Germline assignment: CDR1 SGHDT and CDR2 YYEEEE. This CDR3 region has 12 residues. CDR3 sequence reads: CASSHSGGVAFF. The sequenced part of the CDR3 DNA is TGTGCCAGCAGCCACTCAGGGGGAGTA.